The 11 T cell receptor beta chains reported below all come from one sample, sequenced in a study of blood T cell repertoires in COVID-19. Repertoires were generated with immunoSEQ multiplex PCR, while TCRdb's copy carries only in-frame clones and drops some. Here the sample spans fewer than 200,000 clones, roughly 84% being singletons. Sequenced sample: PBMCs or T cells enriched from blood (not recorded which). These receptors all come from a woman under 40 who had been exposed to COVID-19.

The chain employs TRBV7-9 and TRBJ2-3; 7 bases agree with TRBD2. The germline CDR1 and CDR2 sequences are SEHNR and FQNEAQ (reference sequence). The CDR3 contains 15 residues. Losses at the gene ends were 1 base for V and 5 bases for J; bases not matched to a gene: 6. CDR3 coding DNA: TGTGCCAGCAGCTTAGAAGGGGAGGGAATAGATACGCAGTATTTT. It yields the protein CASSLEGEGIDTQYF.

J is TRBJ1-5 and V is TRBV19; 7 bases are shared with TRBD1. From germline, CDR1 is LNHDA and CDR2 SQIVND (reference sequence). The ends lost 7 bases at V and 0 bases at J; junction bases unmatched: 9. The CDR3 loop spans 16 amino acids. CDR3 loop: CASTPNRGASNQPQHF. For the CDR3, the DNA is TGTGCCAGTACCCCGAACAGGGGAGCTAGCAATCAGCCCCAGCATTTT.

The chain links TRBV25-1 to TRBJ2-2, with TRBD1 matching over 8 bases. J lost 6 bases, V lost 2 bases, and 14 bases had no gene match. Germline V CDR1 and CDR2: MGHDK, SYGVNS. CDR3 size: 18 residues. In nucleotides, the CDR3 is TGTGCCAGCAGTGAAAGAGACCCGACAGGGGTTGTCGCCGGGGAGCTGTTTTTT. Protein: CASSERDPTGVVAGELFF.

The rearrangement links TRBV6-5 to TRBJ2-2; 8 bases agree with TRBD1. The CDR3 is made up of 15 amino acids. CDR1 is MNHEY, CDR2 SVGAGI, per germline. V lost 6 bases, J lost 7 bases, and 10 bases stayed unmatched. CDR3: CASSRQTGVGGELFF. Here the CDR3 DNA reads TGTGCCAGCAGCCGACAGACAGGGGTTGGCGGGGAGCTGTTTTTT.

The chain couples TRBV19 to TRBJ1-1, with TRBD1 as a possible D gene (6 bases). This CDR3 comprises 14 residues. CDR1 LNHDA and CDR2 SQIVND come from the germline V gene (reference sequence). Trimming cost V 6 bases and J 6 bases, with 17 bases left between them. The CDR3 here is CASSPGGGQPEAFF. CDR3 coding DNA: TGTGCCAGTAGCCCTGGGGGGGGGCAGCCTGAAGCTTTCTTT.

This clone was detected once. The rearrangement links TRBV2 to TRBJ1-4; no clear D gene. Trimming shortened V by 7 bases and J by 10 bases, and 19 bases separated the two germline ends. The CDR3 has 14 amino acids. CDR1 and CDR2 from the germline V gene are SNHLY and FYNNEI. The CDR3 is CASTGPKLPGKLFF. CDR3 sequence (DNA): TGTGCCAGCACTGGCCCTAAGCTACCGGGAAAACTGTTTTTT.

This rearrangement joins TRBV7-9 to TRBJ2-6; maybe TRBD2 (5 bases). Trimming stripped 5 bases from V and 0 bases from J, with 17 bases between. This CDR3 is built from 18 residues. Germline V lookup: CDR1 SEHNR, CDR2 FQNEAQ (reference sequence). This CDR3 is CASSPYPKGSSGANVLTF. The CDR3 DNA follows: TGTGCCAGCAGCCCGTACCCGAAAGGGAGCTCTGGGGCCAACGTCCTGACTTTC.

The chain carries TRBV11-2 and TRBJ2-4; D is ambiguous. V lost 1 base to trimming and J lost 0 bases, with 7 bases between them. Germline loops: CDR1 SGHAT, CDR2 FQNNGV. This CDR3 comprises 15 residues. This CDR3 is CASSLVSGAKNIQYF. The CDR3 DNA follows: TGTGCCAGCAGCTTAGTATCCGGAGCCAAAAACATTCAGTACTTC.

V gene TRBV3-1 (or the pseudogene TRBV3-2) combines with J gene TRBJ1-5; D remains unclear. Germline V gene lookup returns CDR1 LGHDT and CDR2 YNNKEL (reference sequence). The ends were cut back, 4 bases at V and 0 bases at J, with 7 bases in the middle. The CDR3 spans 14 residues. This chain's CDR3 is CASSPVRSNQPQHF. DNA for the CDR3: TGTGCCAGCAGCCCTGTCCGTAGCAATCAGCCCCAGCATTTT.

The chain recombines TRBV5-5 with TRBJ1-5, with 10 bases lining up with TRBD1. The CDR3 spans 14 residues. V dropped 8 bases and J dropped 4; count of bases not matched to a gene: 6. CDR1 is SGHKS and CDR2 is YYEKEE in the germline V gene (reference sequence). The CDR3 DNA follows: TGTGCCAGTGGACAGGGGGTTGGTAATCAGCCCCAGCATTTT. This translates into CASGQGVGNQPQHF.

The chain is built from TRBV19 and TRBJ2-3, with 7 nucleotides matching TRBD2. The CDR3 contains 14 residues. Losses at the gene ends were 6 bases for V and 5 bases for J; bases not matched to a gene: 8. CDR1 and CDR2 (germline): LNHDA, SQIVND (reference sequence). The CDR3 region has the DNA TGTGCCAGTAGCAATAGCGGGTCGGGAGATACGCAGTATTTT. Amino acid sequence: CASSNSGSGDTQYF.